This entry describes one T cell receptor beta chain. Its matching antigen is unknown. Treatment defined: 15 to 20 received Ad26.COV2.S at low or high dose, single or two shots; about 5 received placebo; per-sample allocation not given. Day 63 after the first injection of vaccine or placebo was the sampling time. The shot given was an Ad26 vector that makes Wuhan-strain SARS-CoV-2 spike. These data come from a study of Ad26.COV2.S vaccination and SARS-CoV-2 variants. Background on the study: Vaccine-arm donor from the placebo-controlled COV1001 Ad26.COV2.S trial.

This CDR3 has 13 amino acids. V trimming: 1 base; J trimming: 6 bases; junction bases outside the gene matches: 2. Notes on the study in general: The TCR breadth and depth analyses may have produced an underestimate of total T cell responses.

The repertoire was sequenced with immunoSEQ multiplex PCR; TCRdb's copy has only in-frame clones and lacks some. The sample includes 300,000 to 500,000 clones, approximately 90% of them seen just once. This sequence joins TRBV12-3 or TRBV12-4 and TRBJ1-2; 7 nucleotides line up with TRBD1. The source of this sequence is a person between 18 and 60 years old who received the Ad26.COV2.S COVID-19 vaccine or a placebo. This specimen consisted of peripheral blood, obtained in a trial of Ad26.COV2.S vaccine versus placebo. For the CDR3, the DNA is TGTGCCAGCAGTTTAGGCAGGGGGGATGGCTACACCTTC. Its translation: CASSLGRGDGYTF.